What follows describes a single T cell receptor (beta chain). This CDR3 is built from 15 residues. Germline V CDR1 and CDR2: MGHRA, YSYEKL. With 0 bases removed from V and 5 bases from J, the gap between germline ends came to 13 bases. The data originate from a study of blood T cell repertoires in COVID-19. Across the study: Italy, Spain and the United States were the sources of the convalescent and acute COVID-19 samples. Nucleic acid was either cDNA or gDNA, and it came from T cells, B-cell-depleted T cells, or PBMCs.

Generated by immunoSEQ multiplex PCR, the TCRdb table keeps only in-frame clones and is missing some. The table lists fewer than 200,000 clones, about nine tenths of them singletons. The sequencing input was peripheral blood. This TCR derives from a man between 60 and 75 years old with acute or convalescent COVID-19. The chain recombines TRBV4-1 with TRBJ1-1; D gene ambiguous. The CDR3 is CASSQDIGGRTEAFF. The CDR3 nucleotides are TGCGCCAGCAGCCAAGATATCGGAGGGCGGACTGAAGCTTTCTTT.